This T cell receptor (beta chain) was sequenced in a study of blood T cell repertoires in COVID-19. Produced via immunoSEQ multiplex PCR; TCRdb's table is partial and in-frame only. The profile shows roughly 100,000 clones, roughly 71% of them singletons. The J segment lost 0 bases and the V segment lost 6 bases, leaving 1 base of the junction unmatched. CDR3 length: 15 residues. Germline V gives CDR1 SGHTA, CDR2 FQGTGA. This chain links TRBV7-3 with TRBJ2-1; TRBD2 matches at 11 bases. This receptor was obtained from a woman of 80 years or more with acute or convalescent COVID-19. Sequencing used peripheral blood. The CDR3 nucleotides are TGTGCCAGCAGGGGGACTAGCGGCTCCTACAATGAGCAGTTCTTC. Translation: CASRGTSGSYNEQFF.